This T cell receptor beta chain was obtained from a study of beta chain features in type 1 diabetes. Study details: No patient-donor differences in age, gender, total cells or subset yield.

Investigators reverse transcribed all isolated RNA, so they sequenced expressed TCRB transcripts. Here immunoSEQ multiplex PCR was the method, and the copy in TCRdb shows in-frame clones only, minus some. The sample lists about 410,000 clones, approximately 14% occurring once. Details on this clone: Its target is unknown.

Study results and caveats: Moderately but significantly shorter TCRB CDR3s were found in Type 1 diabetes patients in all four CD4+ subsets. A possible short-template PCR bias applies equally to patients and controls.

This CDR3 spans 17 amino acids. Germline V gives CDR1 SGHNT, CDR2 YYREEE (reference sequence). The germline V and J ends were trimmed by 0 bases and 2 bases, with 15 bases remaining between them. Every sorted population was more than 98% pure. The TCR originated in a man aged 30-40 years in good health. The chain combines TRBV5-4 with TRBJ1-5; no firm D call. Sequenced input: naive CD4+ T cells from blood. The CDR3 bases are TGTGCCAGCAGCTTGGAACCGATTAAAGCCGGCAATCAGCCCCAGCATTTT. The encoded protein is CASSLEPIKAGNQPQHF.